The present T cell receptor beta chain was sequenced within a study of T cell responses to AZD1222 COVID-19 vaccine. General study results and limits: Spike-wide coverage was observed for vaccine-associated CD4 TCRs, with dominant responses at 160-218 and 743-854.

This clone was counted a single time. No antigen is known for it. Sequencing used immunoSEQ multiplex PCR; TCRdb keeps in-frame clones, though not all of them. Among about 150,000 clones listed, roughly nine tenths were seen once. The ends lost 3 bases at V and 3 bases at J; junction bases unmatched: 4. CDR3 length: 16 amino acids. Germline CDR1 LNHDA, CDR2 SQIVND (reference sequence). The rearrangement links TRBV19 to TRBJ2-6, with TRBD1 matching 8 bases. The sample in question was peripheral blood, obtained after recovery from COVID-19. The clonotype originates from an adult who had recovered from COVID-19. CDR3: CASSIGQGYGANVLTF. Written as DNA, the CDR3 is TGTGCCAGTAGTATTGGACAGGGATATGGGGCCAACGTCCTGACTTTC.